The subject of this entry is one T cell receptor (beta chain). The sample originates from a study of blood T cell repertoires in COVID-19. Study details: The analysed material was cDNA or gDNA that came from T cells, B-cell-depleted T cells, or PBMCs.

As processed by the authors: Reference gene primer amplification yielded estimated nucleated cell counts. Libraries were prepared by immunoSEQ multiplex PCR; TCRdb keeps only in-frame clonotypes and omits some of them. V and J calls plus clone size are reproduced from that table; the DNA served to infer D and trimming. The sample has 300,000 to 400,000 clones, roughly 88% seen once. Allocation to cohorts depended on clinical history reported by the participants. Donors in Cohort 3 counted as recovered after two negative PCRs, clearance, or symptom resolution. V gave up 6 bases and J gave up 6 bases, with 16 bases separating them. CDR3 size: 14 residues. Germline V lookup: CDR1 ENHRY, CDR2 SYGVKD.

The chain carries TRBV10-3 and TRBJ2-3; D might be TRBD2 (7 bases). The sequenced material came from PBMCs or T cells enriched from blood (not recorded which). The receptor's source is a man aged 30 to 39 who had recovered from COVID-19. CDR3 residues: CAISGGGQVDTQYF. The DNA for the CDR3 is TGTGCCATCAGCGGCGGGGGCCAGGTGGATACGCAGTATTTT.